The T cell receptor beta chain under discussion was sequenced for a study of cytomegalovirus exposure and HLA in healthy donors. The study's findings and limits: In vitro data verified a few CMV-associated chains as specific for CMV antigens. Most TCR sequences proved rare, with some public TCRs found in many donors.

The table came from immunoSEQ multiplex PCR; TCRdb's copy has only in-frame clones and leaves some out. Here the sample spans fewer than 250,000 clones, approximately 83% being singletons. As for this clone: Its matching antigen is unknown.

The CDR3 covers 12 residues. Trimming left V 5 bases short and J 5 bases short, with 13 bases between. From germline, CDR1 is SQVTM and CDR2 ANQGSEA. The V and J genes are TRBV29-1 and TRBJ2-7, with D hard to call. Material for sequencing was PBMCs. This TCR derives from a woman aged 25 to 39 in good health and CMV-seropositive. The CDR3 nucleotides are TGCAGCGTTCTCTCGGGCTTTGACGAGCAGTACTTC. Translation: CSVLSGFDEQYF.